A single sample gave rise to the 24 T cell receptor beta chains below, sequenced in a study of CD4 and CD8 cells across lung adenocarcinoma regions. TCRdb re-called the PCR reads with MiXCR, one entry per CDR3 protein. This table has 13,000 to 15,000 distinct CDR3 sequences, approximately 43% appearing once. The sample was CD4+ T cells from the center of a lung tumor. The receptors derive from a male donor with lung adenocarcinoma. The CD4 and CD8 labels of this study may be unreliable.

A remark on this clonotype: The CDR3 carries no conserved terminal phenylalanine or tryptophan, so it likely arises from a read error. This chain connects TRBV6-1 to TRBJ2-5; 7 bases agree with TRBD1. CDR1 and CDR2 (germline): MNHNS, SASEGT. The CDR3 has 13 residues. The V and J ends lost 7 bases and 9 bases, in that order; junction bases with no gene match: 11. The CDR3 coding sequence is TGTGCCAGCACCCAGGGGGAGACGGCGTCCCAGTACTTG. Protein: CASTQGETASQYL.

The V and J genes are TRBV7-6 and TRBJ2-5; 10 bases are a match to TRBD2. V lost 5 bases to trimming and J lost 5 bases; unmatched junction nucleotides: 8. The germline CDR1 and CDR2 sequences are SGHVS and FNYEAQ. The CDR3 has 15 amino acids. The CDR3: CASSLSGGLGETQYF. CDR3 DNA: TGTGCCAGCAGCCTTAGCGGGGGGCTCGGGGAGACCCAGTACTTC.

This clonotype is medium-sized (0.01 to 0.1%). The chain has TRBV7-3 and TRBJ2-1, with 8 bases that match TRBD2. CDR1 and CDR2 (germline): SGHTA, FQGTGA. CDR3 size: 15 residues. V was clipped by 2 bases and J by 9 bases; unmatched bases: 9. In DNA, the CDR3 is TGTGCCAGCAGCTTAGGGACTAGTGTTTTTACTGAGCAGTTCTTC. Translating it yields CASSLGTSVFTEQFF.

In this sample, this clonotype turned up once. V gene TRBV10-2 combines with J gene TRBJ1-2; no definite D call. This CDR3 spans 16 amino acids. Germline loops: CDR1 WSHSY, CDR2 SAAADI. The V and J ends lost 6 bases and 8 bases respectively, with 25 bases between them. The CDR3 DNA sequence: TGCGCCAGCAGGGACCCCGGACCTCTACGGGTCGGAGGCTACACCTTC. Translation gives CASRDPGPLRVGGYTF.

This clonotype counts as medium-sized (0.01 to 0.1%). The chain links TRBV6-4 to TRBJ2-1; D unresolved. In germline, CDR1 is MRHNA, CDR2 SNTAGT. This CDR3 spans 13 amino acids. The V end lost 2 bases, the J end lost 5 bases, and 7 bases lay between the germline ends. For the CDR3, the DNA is TGTGCCAGCAGTGACGGGCCTAACAATGAGCAGTTCTTC. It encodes CASSDGPNNEQFF.

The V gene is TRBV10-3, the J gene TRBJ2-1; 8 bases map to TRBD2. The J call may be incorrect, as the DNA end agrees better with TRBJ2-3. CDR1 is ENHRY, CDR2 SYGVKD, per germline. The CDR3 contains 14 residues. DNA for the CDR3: TGTGCCGGGAGCGGGGGCATTGCTCCAGATACGCAGTATTTT. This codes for CAGSGGIAPDTQYF.

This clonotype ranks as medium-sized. The CDR3 coding sequence is TGTGCCAGCAGTCCCCGGGGTTCGACCCAGTACTTC. Translating it yields CASSPRGSTQYF. The chain is built from TRBV6-1 and TRBJ2-5; D might be TRBD2 (5 bases). In germline, CDR1 is MNHNS, CDR2 SASEGT. Trimming took off 5 bases at V and 7 bases at J, with 11 bases between the two ends. This CDR3 region has 12 residues.

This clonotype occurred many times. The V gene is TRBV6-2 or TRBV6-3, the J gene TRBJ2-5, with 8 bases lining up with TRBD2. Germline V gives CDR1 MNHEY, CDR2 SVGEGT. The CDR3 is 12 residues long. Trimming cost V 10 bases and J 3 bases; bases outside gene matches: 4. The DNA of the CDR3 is TGTGCCATCATTAGCGGGAAAGAGACCCAGTACTTC. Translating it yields CAIISGKETQYF.

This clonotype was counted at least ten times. For the CDR3, the DNA is TGTGCCAGCAGCTTAGAGCTTGTCACATCGGGCTATGGCTACACCTTC. It codes for CASSLELVTSGYGYTF. The rearrangement uses TRBV11-2 and TRBJ1-2; no firm D call. The germline V gene encodes CDR1 SGHAT and CDR2 FQNNGV. Between the trimmed V and J ends, which lost 0 bases and 4 bases, there was a span of 15 bases. The CDR3 has 16 amino acids.

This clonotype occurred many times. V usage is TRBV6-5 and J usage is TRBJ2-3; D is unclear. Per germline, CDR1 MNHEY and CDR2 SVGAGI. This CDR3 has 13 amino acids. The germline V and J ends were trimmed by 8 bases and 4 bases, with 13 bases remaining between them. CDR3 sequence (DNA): TGTGCCAGCCGTCTAGTCGGGTCAGATACGCAGTATTTT. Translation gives CASRLVGSDTQYF.

The CDR3 nucleotides read TGTGCCTCCGACCGAATCTTCACTGAAGCTTTCTTT. It codes for CASDRIFTEAFF. The J gene is TRBJ1-1, the V gene TRBV28; no reliable D call. Germline V gene sequence: CDR1 MDHEN, CDR2 SYDVKM. V lost 11 bases and J lost 4, with 14 bases in between. The CDR3 loop spans 12 amino acids. The entire variable domain, with the rest obtained from reference TRBV28 and TRBJ1-1, is as follows: DVKVTQSSRYLVKRTGEKVFLECVQDMDHENMFWYRQDPGLGLRLIYFSYDVKMKEKGDIPEGYSVSREKKERFSLILESASTNQTSMYLCASDRIFTEAFFGQGTRLTVV.

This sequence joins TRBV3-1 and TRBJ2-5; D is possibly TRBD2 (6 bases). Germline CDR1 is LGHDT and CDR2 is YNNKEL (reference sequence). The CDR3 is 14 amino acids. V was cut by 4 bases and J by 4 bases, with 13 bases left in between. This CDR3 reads CASSPPAGSETQYF. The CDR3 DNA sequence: TGTGCCAGCAGCCCCCCTGCGGGGTCAGAGACCCAGTACTTC.

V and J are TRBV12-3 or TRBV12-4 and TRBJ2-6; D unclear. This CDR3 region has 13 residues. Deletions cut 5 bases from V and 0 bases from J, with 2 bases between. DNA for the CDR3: TGTGCCAGCAGTCGCTCTGGGGCCAACGTCCTGACTTTC. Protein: CASSRSGANVLTF.

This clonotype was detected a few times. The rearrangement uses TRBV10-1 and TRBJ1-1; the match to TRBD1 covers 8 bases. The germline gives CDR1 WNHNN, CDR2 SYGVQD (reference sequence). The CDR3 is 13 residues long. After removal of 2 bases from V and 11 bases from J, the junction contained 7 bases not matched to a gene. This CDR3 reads CASSELAGGSAFF. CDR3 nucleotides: TGCGCCAGCAGTGAGCTCGCAGGGGGCTCGGCTTTCTTT.

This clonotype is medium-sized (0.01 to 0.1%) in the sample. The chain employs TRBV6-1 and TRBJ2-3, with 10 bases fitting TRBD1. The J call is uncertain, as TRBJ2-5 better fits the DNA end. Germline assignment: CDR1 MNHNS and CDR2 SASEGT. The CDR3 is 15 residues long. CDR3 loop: CASSDLTGGTETQYF. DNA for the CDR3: TGTGCCAGCAGTGATCTGACAGGGGGCACTGAGACCCAGTACTTC.

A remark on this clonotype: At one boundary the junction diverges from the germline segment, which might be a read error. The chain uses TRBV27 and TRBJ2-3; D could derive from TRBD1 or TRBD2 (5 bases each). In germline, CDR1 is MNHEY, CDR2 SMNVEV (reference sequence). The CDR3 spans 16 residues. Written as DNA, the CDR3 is TGTGCCAGCAGGGGAGTCGGGGCAGCCGTCAAAGAGACGCAGTACTTT. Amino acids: CASRGVGAAVKETQYF.

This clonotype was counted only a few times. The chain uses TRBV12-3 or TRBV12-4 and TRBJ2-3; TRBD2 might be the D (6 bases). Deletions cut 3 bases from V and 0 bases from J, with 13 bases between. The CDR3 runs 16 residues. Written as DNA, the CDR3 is TGTGCCAGCAGTTTTGGGCTAGCGCCAAGCACAGATACGCAGTATTTT. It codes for CASSFGLAPSTDTQYF.

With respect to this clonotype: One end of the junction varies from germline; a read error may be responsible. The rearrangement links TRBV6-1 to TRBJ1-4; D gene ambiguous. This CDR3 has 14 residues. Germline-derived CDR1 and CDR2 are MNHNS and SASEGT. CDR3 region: CASGEGPANEKLLF. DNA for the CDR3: TGTGCCAGCGGCGAGGGTCCGGCTAATGAAAAACTGCTTTTT.

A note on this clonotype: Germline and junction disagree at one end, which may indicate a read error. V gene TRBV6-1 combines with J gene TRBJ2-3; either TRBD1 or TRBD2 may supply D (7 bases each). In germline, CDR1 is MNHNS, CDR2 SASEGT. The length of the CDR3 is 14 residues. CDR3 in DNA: TGTGCCAGCCAGGGGGGGCGATTTACAGATGAGCAGTTTTTT. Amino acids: CASQGGRFTDEQFF.

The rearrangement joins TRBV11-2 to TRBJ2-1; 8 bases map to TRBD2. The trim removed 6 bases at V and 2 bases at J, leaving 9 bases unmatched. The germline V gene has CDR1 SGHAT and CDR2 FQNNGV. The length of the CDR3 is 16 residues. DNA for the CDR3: TGTGCCAGCAGATCCCCATTCGGGAGGGCCTACAATGAGCAGTTCTTC. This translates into CASRSPFGRAYNEQFF.

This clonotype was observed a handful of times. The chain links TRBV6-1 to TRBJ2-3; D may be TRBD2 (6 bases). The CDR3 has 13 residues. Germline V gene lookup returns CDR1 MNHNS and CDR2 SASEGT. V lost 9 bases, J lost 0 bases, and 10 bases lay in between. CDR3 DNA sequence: TGTGCCAGTAGCGGAGAGAGCACAGATACGCAGTATTTT. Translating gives CASSGESTDTQYF.

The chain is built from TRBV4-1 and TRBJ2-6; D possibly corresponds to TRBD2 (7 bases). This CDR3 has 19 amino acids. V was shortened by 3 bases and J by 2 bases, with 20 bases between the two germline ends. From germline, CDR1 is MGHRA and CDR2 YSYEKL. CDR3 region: CASSHSRGGDLPGANVLTF. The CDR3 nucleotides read TGCGCCAGCAGCCATAGTAGAGGGGGGGATCTCCCTGGGGCCAACGTCCTGACTTTC.

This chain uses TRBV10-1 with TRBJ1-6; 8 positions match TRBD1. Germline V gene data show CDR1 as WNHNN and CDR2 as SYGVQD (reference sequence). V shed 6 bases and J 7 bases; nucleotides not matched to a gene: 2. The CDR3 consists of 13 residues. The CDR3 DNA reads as TGCGCCAGCAGCGGACAGGGAAATTCACCCCTCCACTTT. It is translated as CASSGQGNSPLHF.

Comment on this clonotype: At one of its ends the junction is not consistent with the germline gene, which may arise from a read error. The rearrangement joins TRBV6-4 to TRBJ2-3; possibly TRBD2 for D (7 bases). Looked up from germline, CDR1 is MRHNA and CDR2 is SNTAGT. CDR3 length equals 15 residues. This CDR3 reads CAASDGGGGQDTQYF. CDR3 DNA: TGTGCCGCCAGTGACGGGGGCGGGGGTCAAGATACCCAGTATTTC.